Given below is one T cell receptor (beta chain) in context. The antigen remains undetermined. Other DNA sequences within the sample encode an identical CDR3. The sample is drawn from a study of cytomegalovirus exposure and HLA in healthy donors. The study, taken as a whole, reports: Reports credit the classifier with highly specific, highly sensitive diagnosis of cytomegalovirus status.

Germline CDR1 is MGHDK and CDR2 is SYGVNS. Deletions cut 1 base from V and 9 bases from J, with 10 bases between. The CDR3 length is 14 residues. The primer mix had 60 Vbeta and 13 Jbeta primers. TCRdb's table, derived via immunoSEQ multiplex PCR, lists solely in-frame clones and lacks some. Among over 150,000 clones listed, roughly 80% were seen once. This clonotype was sampled from a human donor in good health. The sequenced material came from PBMCs. The chain uses TRBV25-1 and TRBJ1-6; possibly TRBD1 for D (5 bases). CDR3 in DNA: TGTGCCAGCAGTGAATCAGGGATCAGTTCACCCCTCCACTTT. Its translation: CASSESGISSPLHF.